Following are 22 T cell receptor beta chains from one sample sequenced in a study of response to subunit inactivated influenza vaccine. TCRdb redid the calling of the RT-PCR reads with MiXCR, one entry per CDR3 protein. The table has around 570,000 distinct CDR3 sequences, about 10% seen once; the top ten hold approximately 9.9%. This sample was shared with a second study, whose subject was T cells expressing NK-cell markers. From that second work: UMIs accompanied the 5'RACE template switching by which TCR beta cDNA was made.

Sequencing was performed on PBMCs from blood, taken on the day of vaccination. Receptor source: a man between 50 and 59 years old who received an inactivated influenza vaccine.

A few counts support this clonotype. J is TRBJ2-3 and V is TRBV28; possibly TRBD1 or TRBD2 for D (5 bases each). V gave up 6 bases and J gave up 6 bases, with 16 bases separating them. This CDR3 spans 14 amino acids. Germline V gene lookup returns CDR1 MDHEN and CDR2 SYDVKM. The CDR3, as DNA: TGTGCCAGCAGACCCCTTGGGACCCCGGATACGCAGTATTTT. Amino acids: CASRPLGTPDTQYF.

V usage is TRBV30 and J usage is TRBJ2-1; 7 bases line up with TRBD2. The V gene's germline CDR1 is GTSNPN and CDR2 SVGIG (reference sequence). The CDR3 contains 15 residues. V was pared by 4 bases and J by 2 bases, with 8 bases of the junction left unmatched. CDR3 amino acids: CAWTPMGGTYNEQFF. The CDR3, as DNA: TGTGCCTGGACTCCGATGGGGGGGACCTACAATGAGCAGTTCTTC.

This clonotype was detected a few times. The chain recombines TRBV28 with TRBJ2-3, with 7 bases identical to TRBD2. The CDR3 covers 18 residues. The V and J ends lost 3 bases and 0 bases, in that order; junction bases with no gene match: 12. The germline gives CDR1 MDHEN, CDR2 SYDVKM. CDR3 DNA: TGTGCCAGCAGTTTTACCACCTTCAGCGGGACTAGCACAGATACGCAGTATTTT. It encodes CASSFTTFSGTSTDTQYF. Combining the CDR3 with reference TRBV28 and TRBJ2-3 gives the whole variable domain DVKVTQSSRYLVKRTGEKVFLECVQDMDHENMFWYRQDPGLGLRLIYFSYDVKMKEKGDIPEGYSVSREKKERFSLILESASTNQTSMYLCASSFTTFSGTSTDTQYFGPGTRLTVL.

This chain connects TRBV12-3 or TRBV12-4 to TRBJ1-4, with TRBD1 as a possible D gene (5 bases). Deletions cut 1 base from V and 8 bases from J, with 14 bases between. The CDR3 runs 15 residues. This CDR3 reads CASSLGGTPREKLFF. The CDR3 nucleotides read TGTGCCAGCAGTTTAGGGGGGACCCCGAGGGAAAAACTGTTTTTT.

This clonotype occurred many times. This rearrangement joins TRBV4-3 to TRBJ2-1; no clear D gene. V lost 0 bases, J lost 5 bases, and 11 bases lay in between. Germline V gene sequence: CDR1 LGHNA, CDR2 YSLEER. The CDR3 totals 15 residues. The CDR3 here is CASSQEINPDNEQFF. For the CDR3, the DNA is TGCGCCAGCAGCCAAGAAATCAACCCGGACAATGAGCAGTTCTTC.

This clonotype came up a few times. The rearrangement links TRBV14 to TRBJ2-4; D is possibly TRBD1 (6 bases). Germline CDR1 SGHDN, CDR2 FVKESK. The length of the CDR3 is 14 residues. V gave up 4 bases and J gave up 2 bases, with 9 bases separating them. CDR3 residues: CASSPRGTKNIQYF. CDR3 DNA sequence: TGTGCCAGCAGCCCGAGGGGGACCAAAAACATTCAGTACTTC.

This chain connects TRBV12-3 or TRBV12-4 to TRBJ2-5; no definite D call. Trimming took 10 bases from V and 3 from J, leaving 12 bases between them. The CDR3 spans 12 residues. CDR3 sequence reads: CATRGNEETQYF. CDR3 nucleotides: TGTGCCACTCGTGGCAATGAAGAGACCCAGTACTTC.

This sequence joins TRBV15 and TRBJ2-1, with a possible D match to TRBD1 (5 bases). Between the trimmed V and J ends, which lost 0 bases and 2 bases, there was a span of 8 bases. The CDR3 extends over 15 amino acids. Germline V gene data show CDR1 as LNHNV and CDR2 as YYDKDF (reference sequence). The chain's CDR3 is CATSRDLGAYNEQFF. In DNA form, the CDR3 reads TGTGCCACCAGCAGAGATTTAGGGGCCTACAATGAGCAGTTCTTC.

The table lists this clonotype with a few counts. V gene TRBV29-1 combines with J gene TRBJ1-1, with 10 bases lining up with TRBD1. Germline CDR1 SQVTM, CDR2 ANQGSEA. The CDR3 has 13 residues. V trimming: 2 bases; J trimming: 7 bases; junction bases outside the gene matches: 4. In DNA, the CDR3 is TGCAGCGTTGAACCGACAGGGGGCGGTGAAGCTTTCTTT. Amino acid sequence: CSVEPTGGGEAFF.

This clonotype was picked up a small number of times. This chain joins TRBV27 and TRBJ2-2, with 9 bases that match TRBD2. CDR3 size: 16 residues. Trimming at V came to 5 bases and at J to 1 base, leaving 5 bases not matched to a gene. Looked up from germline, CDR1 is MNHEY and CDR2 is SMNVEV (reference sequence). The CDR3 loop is CASSRSGGRNTGELFF. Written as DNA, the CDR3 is TGTGCCAGCAGTCGTAGCGGGGGTCGGAACACCGGGGAGCTGTTTTTT.

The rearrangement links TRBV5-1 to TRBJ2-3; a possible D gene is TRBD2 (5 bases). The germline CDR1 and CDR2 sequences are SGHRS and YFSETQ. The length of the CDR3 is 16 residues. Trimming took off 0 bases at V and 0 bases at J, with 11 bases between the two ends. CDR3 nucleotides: TGCGCCAGCAGCTTGGCCAACCTAGCAAGCACAGATACGCAGTATTTT. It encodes CASSLANLASTDTQYF.

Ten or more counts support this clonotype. CDR3 region: CAGLQSETQYF. The CDR3 bases are TGTGCCGGCTTGCAGTCTGAGACCCAGTACTTC. The chain recombines TRBV6-5 with TRBJ2-5, with D hard to call. Trimming took off 11 bases at V and 5 bases at J, with 12 bases between the two ends. This CDR3 contains 11 residues. The germline gives CDR1 MNHEY, CDR2 SVGAGI.

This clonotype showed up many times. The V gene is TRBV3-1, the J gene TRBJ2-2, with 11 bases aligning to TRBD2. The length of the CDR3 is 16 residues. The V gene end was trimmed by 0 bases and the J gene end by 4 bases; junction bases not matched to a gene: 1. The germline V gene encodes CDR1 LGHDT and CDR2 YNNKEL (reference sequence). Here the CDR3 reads CASSQELAGATGELFF. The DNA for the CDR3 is TGTGCCAGCAGCCAAGAACTAGCGGGAGCCACCGGGGAGCTGTTTTTT.

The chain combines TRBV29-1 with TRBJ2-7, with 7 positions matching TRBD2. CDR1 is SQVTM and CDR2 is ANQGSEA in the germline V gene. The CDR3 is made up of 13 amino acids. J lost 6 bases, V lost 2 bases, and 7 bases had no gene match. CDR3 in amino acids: CSVEWAGVSEQYF. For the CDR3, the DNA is TGCAGCGTTGAATGGGCGGGAGTCTCCGAGCAGTACTTC.

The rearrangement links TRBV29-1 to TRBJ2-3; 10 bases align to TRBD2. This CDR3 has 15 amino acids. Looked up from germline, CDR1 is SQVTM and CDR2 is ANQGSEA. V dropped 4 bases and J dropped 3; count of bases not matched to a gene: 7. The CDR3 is CSVGVSGRRTDTQYF. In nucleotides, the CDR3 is TGCAGCGTTGGGGTTAGCGGGAGGCGGACAGATACGCAGTATTTT.

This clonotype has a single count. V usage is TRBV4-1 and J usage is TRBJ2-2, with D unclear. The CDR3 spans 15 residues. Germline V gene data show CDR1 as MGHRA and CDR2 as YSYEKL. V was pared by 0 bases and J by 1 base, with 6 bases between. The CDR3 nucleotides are TGCGCCAGCAGCCAAGATGCAGGGAACACCGGGGAGCTGTTTTTT. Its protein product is CASSQDAGNTGELFF.

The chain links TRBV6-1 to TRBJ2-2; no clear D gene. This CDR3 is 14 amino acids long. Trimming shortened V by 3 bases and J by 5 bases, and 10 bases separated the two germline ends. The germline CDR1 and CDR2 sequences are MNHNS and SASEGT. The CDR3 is CASSEPAPTGELFF. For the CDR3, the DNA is TGTGCCAGCAGTGAGCCCGCCCCAACCGGGGAGCTGTTTTTT.

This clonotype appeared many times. DNA of the CDR3: TGTGCCAGCACCCAGGCTCATTTGGGGACTAGTATCTACAATGAGCAGTTCTTC. Residues: CASTQAHLGTSIYNEQFF. The chain employs TRBV6-2 or TRBV6-3 and TRBJ2-1; 8 nucleotides line up with TRBD2. Losses at the gene ends were 7 bases for V and 3 bases for J; bases not matched to a gene: 17. Germline V gives CDR1 MNHEY, CDR2 SVGEGT. The CDR3 spans 18 residues.

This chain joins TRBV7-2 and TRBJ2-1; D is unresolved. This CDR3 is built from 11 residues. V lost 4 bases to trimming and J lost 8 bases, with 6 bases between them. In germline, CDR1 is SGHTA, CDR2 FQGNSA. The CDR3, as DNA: TGTGCCAGCAGCTCGGCCGATGAGCAGTTCTTC. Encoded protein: CASSSADEQFF.

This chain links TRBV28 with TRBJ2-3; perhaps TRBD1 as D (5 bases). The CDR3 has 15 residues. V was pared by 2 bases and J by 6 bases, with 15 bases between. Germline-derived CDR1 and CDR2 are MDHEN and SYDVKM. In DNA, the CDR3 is TGTGCCAGCAGTTTAGATCTGCAGGGCCAGGATACGCAGTATTTT. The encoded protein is CASSLDLQGQDTQYF. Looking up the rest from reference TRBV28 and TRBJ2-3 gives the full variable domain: DVKVTQSSRYLVKRTGEKVFLECVQDMDHENMFWYRQDPGLGLRLIYFSYDVKMKEKGDIPEGYSVSREKKERFSLILESASTNQTSMYLCASSLDLQGQDTQYFGPGTRLTVL.

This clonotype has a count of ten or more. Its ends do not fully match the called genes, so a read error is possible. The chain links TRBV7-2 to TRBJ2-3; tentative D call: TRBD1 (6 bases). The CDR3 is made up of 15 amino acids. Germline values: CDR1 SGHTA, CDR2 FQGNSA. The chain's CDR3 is CASSLGAGGTDTQYF. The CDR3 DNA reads TGTGCCAGCAGTTTAGGAGCAGGGGGCACAGATACGCAGTATTTT.

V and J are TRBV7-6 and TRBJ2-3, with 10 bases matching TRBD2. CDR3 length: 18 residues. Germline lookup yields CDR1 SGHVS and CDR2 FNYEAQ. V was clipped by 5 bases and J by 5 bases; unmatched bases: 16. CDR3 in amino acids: CASSNRAGGRRIEDTQYF. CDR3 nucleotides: TGTGCCAGCAGCAATCGAGCGGGAGGGCGCCGTATCGAAGATACGCAGTATTTT.